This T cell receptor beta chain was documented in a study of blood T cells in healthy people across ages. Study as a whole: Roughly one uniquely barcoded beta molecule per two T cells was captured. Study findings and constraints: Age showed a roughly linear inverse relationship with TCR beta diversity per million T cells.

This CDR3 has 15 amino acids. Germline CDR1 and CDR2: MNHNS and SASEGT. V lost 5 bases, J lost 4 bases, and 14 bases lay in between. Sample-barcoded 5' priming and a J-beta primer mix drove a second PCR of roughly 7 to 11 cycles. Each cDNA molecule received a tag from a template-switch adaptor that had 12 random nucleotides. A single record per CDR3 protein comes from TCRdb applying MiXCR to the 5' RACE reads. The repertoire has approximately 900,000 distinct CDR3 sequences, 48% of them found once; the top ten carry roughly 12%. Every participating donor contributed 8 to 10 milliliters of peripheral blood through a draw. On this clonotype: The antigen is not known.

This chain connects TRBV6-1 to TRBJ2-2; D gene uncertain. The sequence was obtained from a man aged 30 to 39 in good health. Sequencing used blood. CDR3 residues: CASSPRHSRTGELFF. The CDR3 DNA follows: TGTGCCAGCAGTCCCCGGCACAGCCGCACCGGGGAGCTGTTTTTT.